This entry lists 8 T cell receptor beta chains sequenced from one sample in a study of Ad26.COV2.S vaccination and SARS-CoV-2 variants. Assay: immunoSEQ multiplex PCR; the TCRdb copy retains only in-frame clones and omits some. Of 400,000 or so clones in the sample, less than 90% are singletons; the top ten hold 3.5%. Described treatment: around 19 received Ad26.COV2.S at low or high dose, single or two shots; several received placebo; per-sample allocation not given. Day 63 after the first injection of vaccine or placebo was the sampling time. The sample was peripheral blood, taken in a trial of Ad26.COV2.S vaccine versus placebo. The receptors come from a person aged 18-60 years who received the Ad26.COV2.S COVID-19 vaccine or a placebo.

The chain is built from TRBV2 and TRBJ2-3, with TRBD2 as a possible D gene (5 bases). Germline V lookup: CDR1 SNHLY, CDR2 FYNNEI. The CDR3 has 14 amino acids. V lost 4 bases, J lost 0 bases, and 8 bases lay in between. The CDR3: CASSARTSTDTQYF. Here the CDR3 DNA reads TGTGCCAGCAGTGCAAGGACTAGCACAGATACGCAGTATTTT.

The V and J genes are TRBV3-1 (or the pseudogene TRBV3-2) and TRBJ2-2; TRBD2 matches at 12 bases. CDR3 size: 19 residues. CDR1 is LGHDT and CDR2 is YNNKEL in the germline V gene (reference sequence). Trimming took 4 bases from V and 7 from J; bases not matched to a gene: 16. The CDR3 reads CASSLKPGLAGIEGGELFF. CDR3 DNA: TGTGCCAGCAGCCTTAAACCCGGACTAGCGGGGATCGAGGGCGGGGAGCTGTTTTTT.

The chain combines TRBV6-2 or TRBV6-3 with TRBJ2-2, with TRBD1 as a possible D gene (6 bases). The CDR3 is made up of 15 amino acids. V lost 2 bases, J lost 4 bases, and 11 bases lay in between. Germline V gene lookup returns CDR1 MNHEY and CDR2 SVGEGT. In DNA, the CDR3 is TGTGCCAGCAGTTACCCCGGACAGACCACCGGGGAGCTGTTTTTT. It encodes CASSYPGQTTGELFF.

CDR3 nucleotide sequence: TGTGCCAGCAGCTTAGGGGACAGCCCATTCTACAATGAGCAGTTCTTC. As protein: CASSLGDSPFYNEQFF. This chain links TRBV7-9 with TRBJ2-1; 7 bases are a match to TRBD1. CDR1 is SEHNR and CDR2 is FQNEAQ in the germline V gene (reference sequence). V shed 1 base, J shed 3 bases, and the junction held 6 bases outside the gene matches. CDR3 length: 16 amino acids.

The genes are TRBV6-5 and TRBJ1-2, with D unclear. V shed 8 bases and J shed 8 bases, with 21 bases lying between them. Germline CDR1 and CDR2: MNHEY and SVGAGI. The CDR3 contains 14 residues. The CDR3 coding sequence is TGTGCCAGCCAAGTTAGGGAGGGTAGGAGCGGCTACACCTTC. Translation: CASQVREGRSGYTF.

The chain uses TRBV2 and TRBJ2-2; no firm D call. The V gene's germline CDR1 is SNHLY and CDR2 FYNNEI. With 4 bases removed from V and 1 base from J, the gap between germline ends came to 7 bases. This CDR3 is 14 amino acids long. CDR3 protein: CASSGILNTGELFF. CDR3 in DNA: TGTGCCAGCAGTGGGATTCTGAACACCGGGGAGCTGTTTTTT.

The rearrangement joins TRBV5-1 to TRBJ1-2; D unresolved. The germline V gene has CDR1 SGHRS and CDR2 YFSETQ. Trimming took 0 bases from V and 4 from J, leaving 16 bases between them. CDR3 length: 16 amino acids. Here the CDR3 reads CASSLGSAEAIYGYTF. CDR3 nucleotide sequence: TGCGCCAGCAGCTTGGGCTCGGCAGAGGCTATCTATGGCTACACCTTC. The variable domain in full, with the rest retrieved from reference TRBV5-1 and TRBJ1-2, is KAGVTQTPRYLIKTRGQQVTLSCSPISGHRSVSWYQQTPGQGLQFLFEYFSETQRNKGNFPGRFSGRQFSNSRSEMNVSTLELGDSALYLCASSLGSAEAIYGYTFGSGTRLTVV.

V and J are TRBV20-1 and TRBJ1-1, with D hard to call. CDR1 DFQATT and CDR2 SNEGSKA come from the germline V gene (reference sequence). The CDR3 contains 16 residues. Trimming removed 3 bases from V and 0 bases from J, with 17 bases in between. The CDR3 protein is CSASLTGREMNTEAFF. DNA for the CDR3: TGCAGTGCTAGTCTCACGGGCAGAGAAATGAACACTGAAGCTTTCTTT.